These 9 T cell receptor beta chains share one sample of origin, sequenced in a study of T cells in Graves' hyperthyroidism and ophthalmopathy. TCR beta CDR3 regions were amplified from RNA transcripts. A set of HTBI primers served as the primers for a first-round RT-PCR of the TCR CDR3. TCRdb re-called the multiplex PCR reads with MiXCR, one entry per CDR3 protein. Of hundreds of thousands of distinct CDR3 sequences in the sample, roughly 14% are singletons; the top ten hold around 4.1%. The sequenced sample consisted of blood. Receptor source: a woman aged 35 to 49 with Graves' ophthalmopathy.

This clonotype was detected many times. The chain links TRBV29-1 to TRBJ2-5; tentative D call: TRBD1 (6 bases). This CDR3 is built from 13 residues. Trimming took 7 bases from V and 4 from J, leaving 16 bases between them. Germline CDR1 reads SQVTM; CDR2 reads ANQGSEA. In DNA, the CDR3 is TGCAGCGCAGGGGTAGGGGCGGCAGAGACCCAGTACTTC. It yields the protein CSAGVGAAETQYF.

In this sample, this clonotype turned up many times. The chain couples TRBV6-5 to TRBJ1-2; 8 nucleotides align to TRBD1. V trimming: 4 bases; J trimming: 7 bases; junction bases outside the gene matches: 8. Germline V lookup: CDR1 MNHEY, CDR2 SVGAGI. The CDR3 covers 14 residues. Here the CDR3 reads CASSSLTGEGGYTF. The CDR3 coding sequence is TGTGCCAGCAGTTCCCTGACAGGGGAGGGTGGCTACACCTTC.

The chain joins TRBV19 to TRBJ2-2, with TRBD1 as a possible D gene (6 bases). Germline V gene sequence: CDR1 LNHDA, CDR2 SQIVND (reference sequence). CDR3 length: 15 amino acids. Trimming removed 7 bases at V and 5 bases at J, with 17 bases between. The CDR3, as DNA: TGTGCCAGTACCATCCCGGGAAGGGGGACCGGGGAGCTGTTTTTT. Translation: CASTIPGRGTGELFF.

This clonotype has only a few counts. This chain joins TRBV19 and TRBJ1-5, with TRBD1 matching over 9 bases. The germline V gene has CDR1 LNHDA and CDR2 SQIVND (reference sequence). The CDR3 totals 16 residues. V lost 7 bases to trimming and J lost 1 base; unmatched junction nucleotides: 8. DNA of the CDR3: TGTGCCAGTACAAGACAGGGGGACTCAAGCAATCAGCCCCAGCATTTT. Its protein is CASTRQGDSSNQPQHF.

Many counts were recorded for this clonotype. The chain carries TRBV28 and TRBJ2-7; D is perhaps TRBD2 (7 bases). Per the germline V gene, CDR1 is MDHEN and CDR2 is SYDVKM. The CDR3 loop spans 14 amino acids. Trimming stripped 3 bases from V and 3 bases from J, with 12 bases between. As DNA, the CDR3 is TGTGCCAGCAGTTTGGGGGGGCTTGGCTACGAGCAGTACTTC. Residues: CASSLGGLGYEQYF.

This clonotype was observed many times. CDR3 amino acids: CASSSKDGTLGYTEAFF. CDR3 DNA: TGTGCCAGCAGTTCAAAAGACGGGACCTTGGGCTACACTGAAGCTTTCTTT. The V call is TRBV6-5, the J call TRBJ1-1; perhaps TRBD1 as D (5 bases). V was shortened by 4 bases and J by 3 bases, with 21 bases between the two germline ends. CDR1 and CDR2 (germline): MNHEY, SVGAGI. This CDR3 region has 17 residues.

This clonotype came up many times. The CDR3 sequence is CASSYSRDRGYEQYF. CDR3 DNA sequence: TGTGCCAGCAGTTACTCGCGTGACAGGGGCTACGAGCAGTACTTC. The gene calls are TRBV6-5 and TRBJ2-7; 8 bases match TRBD1. The CDR3 has 15 residues. The germline gives CDR1 MNHEY, CDR2 SVGAGI. V dropped 0 bases and J dropped 3; count of bases not matched to a gene: 4.

There are many counts of this clonotype. The genes are TRBV11-1 and TRBJ2-2; unclear D gene. V was trimmed by 0 bases and J by 6 bases, leaving 11 bases between them. Germline CDR1 is SGHAT and CDR2 is FQDESV (reference sequence). CDR3 length: 15 residues. CDR3 DNA: TGTGCCAGCAGCTTAGCTCTGAGGTTATCCGGGGAGCTGTTTTTT. Translating it yields CASSLALRLSGELFF.

This clonotype was recorded at least ten times. The chain joins TRBV20-1 to TRBJ2-7; D unclear. Trimming removed 5 bases at V and 5 bases at J, with 7 bases between. Looked up from germline, CDR1 is DFQATT and CDR2 is SNEGSKA (reference sequence). The CDR3 is 10 residues long. The CDR3 region has the DNA TGCAGTGCTCTAATCCACGAGCAGTACTTC. Translation gives CSALIHEQYF.